This TCR beta chain was sequenced during a study of T cell responses to AZD1222 COVID-19 vaccine. Study results and caveats: Once two AZD1222 doses were given, Spike-specific TCR breadth and depth went up. Only after the peak T cell response were repertoires sampled.

Clones were sequenced by immunoSEQ multiplex PCR, and TCRdb holds only the in-frame ones, with some missing. The data show about 200,000 clones, approximately 95% seen once. Note on this clone: Its antigen is unidentified.

The clonotype comes from an adult who received the AZD1222 COVID-19 vaccine. Sequences were derived from peripheral blood, sampled 28 days after the second AZD1222 dose.

The CDR3 nucleotides are TGTGCCAGCAGCCACCAGGGTAGTGAAGCTTTCTTT. Protein: CASSHQGSEAFF. The chain recombines TRBV9 with TRBJ1-1, with a tentative D call TRBD1 (5 bases). Per the germline V gene, CDR1 is SGDLS and CDR2 is YYNGEE. The ends were cut back, 4 bases at V and 7 bases at J, with 11 bases in the middle. CDR3 length: 12 residues.